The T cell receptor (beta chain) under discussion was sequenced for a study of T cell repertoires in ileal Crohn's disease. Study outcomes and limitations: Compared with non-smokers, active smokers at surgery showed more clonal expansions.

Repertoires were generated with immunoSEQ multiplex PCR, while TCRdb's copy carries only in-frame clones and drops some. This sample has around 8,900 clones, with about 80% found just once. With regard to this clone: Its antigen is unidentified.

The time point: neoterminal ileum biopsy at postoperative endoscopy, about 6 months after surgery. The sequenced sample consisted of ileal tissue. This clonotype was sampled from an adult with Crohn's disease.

The CDR3 here is CAWSVGRWGRNTIYF. The CDR3, as DNA: TGTGCCTGGAGTGTAGGCCGTTGGGGGCGAAACACCATATATTTT. V gene TRBV30 combines with J gene TRBJ1-3, with D possibly being TRBD1 (6 bases). Per the germline V gene, CDR1 is GTSNPN and CDR2 is SVGIG (reference sequence). This CDR3 comprises 15 residues. Trimming pared 0 bases from V and 5 bases from J, leaving 14 bases between. Using reference TRBV30 and TRBJ1-3 for the parts outside the CDR3, the full variable domain is SQTIHQWPATLVQPVGSPLSLECTVEGTSNPNLYWYRQAAGRGLQLLFYSVGIGQISSEVPQNLSASRPQDRQFILSSKKLLLSDSGFYLCAWSVGRWGRNTIYFGEGSWLTVV.